Shown below are 14 T cell receptor beta chains from a single sample sequenced in a study of T cells in Graves' hyperthyroidism and ophthalmopathy. The TCR beta CDR3 regions underwent amplification using RNA transcripts as the source. The TCR CDR3 first-round RT-PCR relied on the HTBI primer set. One entry per CDR3 protein results from TCRdb running MiXCR on the multiplex PCR reads. The profile covers 530,000 or so distinct CDR3 sequences, with approximately 44% appearing a single time and roughly 7.7% taken by the ten largest. Sequenced material: peripheral blood or thyroid tissue (not recorded which). The origin of the receptors is a woman aged 18 to 35 with Graves' hyperthyroidism.

At least ten counts were recorded for this clonotype. The germline gene is not matched at one end of the junction; a read error may be the cause. The chain joins TRBV2 to TRBJ2-7, with no clear D. CDR1 is SNHLY, CDR2 FYNNEI, per germline. The CDR3 sequence is 11 residues long. The CDR3 loop reads CASSDWLRPNF. CDR3 bases: TGTGCCAGCAGTGATTGGTTGAGGCCAAACTTC.

The CDR3: CASGGQFHTGELFF. In nucleotides, the CDR3 is TGTGCCAGTGGGGGACAGTTCCACACCGGGGAGCTGTTTTTT. This chain links TRBV19 with TRBJ2-2, with 7 bases that match TRBD1. V dropped 8 bases and J dropped 3; count of bases not matched to a gene: 6. This CDR3 has 14 residues. Germline loops: CDR1 LNHDA, CDR2 SQIVND (reference sequence).

The chain joins TRBV10-3 to TRBJ2-5; the D gene is possibly TRBD2 (5 bases). Between the trimmed V and J ends, which lost 6 bases and 4 bases, there was a span of 21 bases. Germline CDR1 reads ENHRY; CDR2 reads SYGVKD. The CDR3 extends over 16 amino acids. The CDR3 spells CAIRETAEEERETQYF. CDR3 nucleotides: TGTGCCATCAGGGAAACAGCGGAGGAGGAGAGAGAGACCCAGTACTTC.

This clonotype was recorded many times. This chain connects TRBV12-3 or TRBV12-4 to TRBJ2-7, with 14 bases aligning to TRBD2. V lost 4 bases, J lost 12 bases, and 11 bases stayed unmatched. The CDR3 is 15 amino acids. CDR3 coding DNA: TGTGCCAGCAGTTCCGGTCCCGGGACTAGCGGGAGCACGTACTTC. Translating gives CASSSGPGTSGSTYF.

DNA of the CDR3: TGTGCCAGCAGCCGAAGGGAAGGGGCTCCCCGTATCAATGAGCAGTTCTTC. Protein product: CASSRREGAPRINEQFF. The chain is built from TRBV7-9 and TRBJ2-7; D possibly corresponds to TRBD1 (5 bases). Judging by the DNA end, TRBJ2-1 fits better; the J call may be wrong. Germline V CDR1 and CDR2: SEHNR, FQNEAQ (reference sequence). CDR3 length: 17 amino acids.

Here the CDR3 reads CASSRGQGKSNYGYTF. The CDR3 nucleotides are TGTGCCAGCAGCAGAGGACAGGGCAAGTCGAACTATGGCTACACCTTC. The V gene is TRBV7-9, the J gene TRBJ1-2, with 8 bases lining up with TRBD1. The CDR3 has 16 residues. Germline values: CDR1 SEHNR, CDR2 FQNEAQ (reference sequence). J was trimmed by 2 bases and V by 5 bases; bases with no gene match: 10.

As regards this clonotype: The junction departs from germline at one end; a sequencing error may be responsible. The chain uses TRBV7-9 and TRBJ2-2; 8 bases align to TRBD2. CDR1 SEHNR and CDR2 FQNEAQ come from the germline V gene (reference sequence). The CDR3 is 15 residues long. CDR3 in amino acids: CASMEAKAGVGEQFF. In nucleotides, the CDR3 is TGTGCCAGCATGGAGGCGAAAGCGGGGGTCGGGGAGCAGTTTTTT.

The J gene is TRBJ2-2, the V gene TRBV29-1; 12 bases align to TRBD1. J gave up 6 bases and V 3 bases, and 5 bases lay outside the gene matches. Germline V gene sequence: CDR1 SQVTM, CDR2 ANQGSEA. This CDR3 region has 15 residues. The CDR3 is CSVETGQGAAGELFF. The CDR3 DNA reads TGCAGCGTTGAGACGGGACAGGGGGCGGCCGGGGAGCTGTTTTTT.

As to this clonotype: Germline is not matched at one junction end, which may reflect a read error. V is TRBV7-8 and J is TRBJ2-2, with 10 positions matching TRBD1. Germline CDR1 reads SGHVS; CDR2 reads FQNEAQ. The CDR3 contains 12 residues. CDR3 DNA sequence: TGTGCAAGCAGCTGGGGGACAGGGGAGCTGTTGTTT. Translated: CASSWGTGELLF.

In this sample, this clonotype turned up many times. The DNA of the CDR3 is TGTGCCAGCAGCTTAGCGGGGGAGCTGTTTTTT. It specifies CASSLAGELFF. This chain connects TRBV7-2 to TRBJ2-2, with D hard to call. The CDR3 covers 11 residues. The germline gives CDR1 SGHTA, CDR2 FQGNSA. V was pared by 0 bases and J by 8 bases, with 1 base between.

The V call is TRBV29-1, the J call TRBJ2-2, with TRBD2 as a possible D gene (5 bases). CDR1 SQVTM and CDR2 ANQGSEA come from the germline V gene. The ends were cut back, 0 bases at V and 9 bases at J, with 8 bases in the middle. The CDR3 consists of 12 residues. CDR3 sequence (DNA): TGCAGCGTTGAAGATGAGGACTGGGAGCTGTTTTTT. Translated: CSVEDEDWELFF.

The chain has TRBV6-2 or TRBV6-3 and TRBJ2-7; TRBD1 matches at 8 bases. With 5 bases clipped from V and 5 bases from J, the junction kept 11 bases outside the gene matches. This CDR3 region has 15 residues. Germline values: CDR1 MNHEY, CDR2 SVGEGT. In DNA form, the CDR3 reads TGTGCCAGCAGTACCCGAGACAGGGGAACAAACGAGCAGTACTTC. Its translation: CASSTRDRGTNEQYF.

At least ten counts were recorded for this clonotype. This chain joins TRBV7-9 and TRBJ2-5, with D unclear. CDR1 is SEHNR, CDR2 FQNEAQ, per germline (reference sequence). This CDR3 comprises 14 residues. Trimming stripped 5 bases from V and 1 base from J, with 11 bases between. In DNA form, the CDR3 reads TGTGCCAGCAGCCCCCGCGTAGCCCAAGAGACCCAGTACTTC. Its protein is CASSPRVAQETQYF.

V and J are TRBV7-6 and TRBJ2-1; 10 bases map to TRBD2. Germline V gene lookup returns CDR1 SGHVS and CDR2 FNYEAQ. The V and J ends lost 11 bases and 8 bases, in that order; junction bases with no gene match: 9. The length of the CDR3 is 13 residues. DNA of the CDR3: TGTGCCTCTCTAGCGGGAGCAAGCGATGAGCAGTTCTTC. Protein sequence: CASLAGASDEQFF.